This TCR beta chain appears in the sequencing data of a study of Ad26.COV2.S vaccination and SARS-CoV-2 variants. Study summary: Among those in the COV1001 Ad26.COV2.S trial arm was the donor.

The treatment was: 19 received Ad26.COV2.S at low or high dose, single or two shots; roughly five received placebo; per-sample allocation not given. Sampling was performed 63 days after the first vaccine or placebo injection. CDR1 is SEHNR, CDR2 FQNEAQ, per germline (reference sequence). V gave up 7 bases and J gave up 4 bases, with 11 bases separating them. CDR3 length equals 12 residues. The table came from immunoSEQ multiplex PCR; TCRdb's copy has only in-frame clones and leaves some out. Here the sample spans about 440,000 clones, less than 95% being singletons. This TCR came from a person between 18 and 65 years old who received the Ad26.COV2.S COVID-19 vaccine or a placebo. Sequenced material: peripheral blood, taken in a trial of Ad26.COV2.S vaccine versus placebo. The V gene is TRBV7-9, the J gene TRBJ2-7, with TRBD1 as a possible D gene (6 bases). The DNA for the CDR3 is TGTGCCAGCACCACAGGGCCGTACGAGCAGTACTTC. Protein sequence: CASTTGPYEQYF.